This T cell receptor (beta chain) emerged from a study of blood T cells in healthy people across ages. Study outcomes and limitations: Whereas aged donors had fewer naive CD4+ cells, long-lived donors had more of them and higher diversity.

Per germline, CDR1 MGHRA and CDR2 YSYEKL. Losses at the gene ends were 0 bases for V and 7 bases for J; bases not matched to a gene: 22. The CDR3 has 20 amino acids. This clonotype showed up just a few times. Its antigen is not known. A J-beta primer mix and a sample-barcoded 5' primer were used in a second PCR of about 7 to 12 cycles. TCRdb itself ran the 5' RACE reads through MiXCR, one entry per CDR3 protein. This table holds approximately 810,000 distinct CDR3 sequences, 30% to 45% found once. Sequencing used blood. This clonotype originated in a man between 18 and 29 years old in good health. The V gene is TRBV4-1, the J gene TRBJ2-7; TRBD1 matches at 9 bases. The CDR3 is CASSQDSFFSDRGPENEQYF. In DNA form, the CDR3 reads TGCGCCAGCAGCCAAGATTCGTTTTTCTCGGACAGGGGACCGGAAAATGAGCAGTACTTC.